This T cell receptor (beta chain) was captured in a study of blood T cells in healthy people across ages. PCR was performed a second time for roughly 7 to 11 cycles using a sample-barcoded 5' primer and a J-beta primer mix. Each CDR3 protein gets one entry after TCRdb re-called the 5' RACE reads with MiXCR. The table has 600,000 to 800,000 distinct CDR3 sequences, approximately 52% seen once. Trimming removed 3 bases at V and 1 base at J, with 10 bases between. CDR1 and CDR2 (germline): KGHSH, LQKENI. The CDR3 contains 14 residues. The chain has TRBV18 and TRBJ2-7; D is unclear. This receptor was identified in an elderly woman in good health. Sequenced material: blood. In nucleotides, the CDR3 is TGTGCCAGCTCACCGCCGGCAGGTTCCTACGAGCAGTACTTC. This gives the protein CASSPPAGSYEQYF.